Below are 6 T cell receptor beta chains sequenced from a single sample in a study of siplizumab effects on memory and regulatory T cells. The table came from immunoSEQ multiplex PCR; TCRdb's copy has only in-frame clones and leaves some out. Of 45,000 to 50,000 clones in the sample, roughly 87% were seen once. The sequencing input was naive CD8+ T cells sorted from blood. The receptor set was obtained from a human donor in good health.

This chain joins TRBV29-1 and TRBJ2-1, with 7 bases identical to TRBD1. With V trimmed by 3 bases and J by 0 bases, 8 bases remained unmatched. This CDR3 has 16 amino acids. Germline CDR1 and CDR2: SQVTM and ANQGSEA. As DNA, the CDR3 is TGCAGCGTTGATGGGACAGCTTCATACTCCTACAATGAGCAGTTCTTC. This sequence encodes CSVDGTASYSYNEQFF.

The chain uses TRBV2 and TRBJ2-2, with TRBD2 as a possible D gene (6 bases). CDR3 length equals 13 residues. Trimming cost V 4 bases and J 6 bases, with 9 bases left between them. Germline V gene data show CDR1 as SNHLY and CDR2 as FYNNEI. CDR3 nucleotide sequence: TGTGCCAGCAGTGGACTAGTTCCCGGGGAGCTGTTTTTT. This gives the protein CASSGLVPGELFF.

DNA for the CDR3: TGTGCCAGCAGTTACCGGGGACTCACGTTCAACGAGCAGTACTTC. Its translation is CASSYRGLTFNEQYF. The J gene is TRBJ2-7, the V gene TRBV28; a possible D gene is TRBD2 (6 bases). This CDR3 contains 15 residues. The germline CDR1 and CDR2 sequences are MDHEN and SYDVKM. V was pared by 4 bases and J by 5 bases, with 18 bases between.

J is TRBJ2-1 and V is TRBV27, with TRBD1 matching over 7 bases. The V and J ends lost 8 bases and 3 bases, in that order; junction bases with no gene match: 4. This CDR3 spans 13 amino acids. Germline CDR1 and CDR2: MNHEY and SMNVEV (reference sequence). DNA for the CDR3: TGTGCCAGCGAGTCAGGGGGCTACAATGAGCAGTTCTTC. Translated, it gives CASESGGYNEQFF.

The chain uses TRBV27 and TRBJ2-2, with TRBD1 matching 7 bases. Unmatched junction bases numbered 4, after V lost 1 base and J lost 5 bases. The CDR3 runs 15 residues. Germline loops: CDR1 MNHEY, CDR2 SMNVEV (reference sequence). In DNA form, the CDR3 reads TGTGCCAGCAGTTTATGGGGACAGCCGACCGGGGAGCTGTTTTTT. Encoded protein: CASSLWGQPTGELFF.

The chain couples TRBV7-9 to TRBJ1-4; 8 bases map to TRBD1. Germline trimming cut 5 bases from V and 5 bases from J; bases unmatched to any gene: 4. CDR3 length: 14 amino acids. Germline V gene lookup returns CDR1 SEHNR and CDR2 FQNEAQ (reference sequence). The CDR3 bases are TGTGCCAGCAGCCGGACAGGGATAAATGAAAAACTGTTTTTT. This sequence encodes CASSRTGINEKLFF.